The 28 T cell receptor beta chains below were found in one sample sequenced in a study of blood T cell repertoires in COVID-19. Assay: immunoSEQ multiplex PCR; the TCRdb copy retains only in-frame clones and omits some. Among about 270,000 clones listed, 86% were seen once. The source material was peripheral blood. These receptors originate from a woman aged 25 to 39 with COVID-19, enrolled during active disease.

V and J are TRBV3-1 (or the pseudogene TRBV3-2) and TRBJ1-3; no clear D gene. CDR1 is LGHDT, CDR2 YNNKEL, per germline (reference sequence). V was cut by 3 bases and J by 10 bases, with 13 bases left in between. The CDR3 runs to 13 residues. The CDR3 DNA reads TGTGCCAGCAGCCACCGGACCGCGGGGACCATATATTTT. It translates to CASSHRTAGTIYF.

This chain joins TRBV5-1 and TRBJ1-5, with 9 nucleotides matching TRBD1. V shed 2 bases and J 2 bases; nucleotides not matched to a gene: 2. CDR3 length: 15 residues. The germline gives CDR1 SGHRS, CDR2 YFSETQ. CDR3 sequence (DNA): TGCGCCAGCAGCTTTACAGGGGGCGGCAATCAGCCCCAGCATTTT. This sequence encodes CASSFTGGGNQPQHF.

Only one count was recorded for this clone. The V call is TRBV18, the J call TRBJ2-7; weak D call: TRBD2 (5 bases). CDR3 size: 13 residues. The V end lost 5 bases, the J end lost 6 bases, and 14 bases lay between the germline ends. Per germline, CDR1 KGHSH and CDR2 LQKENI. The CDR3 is CASSSQAGFEQYF. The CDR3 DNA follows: TGTGCCAGCTCATCTCAGGCGGGCTTCGAGCAGTACTTC.

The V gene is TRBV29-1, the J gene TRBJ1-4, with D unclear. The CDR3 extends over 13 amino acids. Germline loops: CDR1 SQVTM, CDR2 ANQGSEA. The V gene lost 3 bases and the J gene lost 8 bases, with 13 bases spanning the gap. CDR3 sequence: CSVDGGMEEKLFF. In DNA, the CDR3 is TGCAGCGTTGACGGCGGGATGGAGGAAAAACTGTTTTTT.

The CDR3 bases are TGTGCCAGTAGTATAGATAGGACTAGCGGCTTCTACGAGCAGTACTTC. Protein: CASSIDRTSGFYEQYF. The chain carries TRBV19 and TRBJ2-7, with 10 bases matching TRBD2. This CDR3 contains 16 residues. V lost 0 bases, J lost 3 bases, and 5 bases stayed unmatched. CDR1 is LNHDA, CDR2 SQIVND, per germline (reference sequence).

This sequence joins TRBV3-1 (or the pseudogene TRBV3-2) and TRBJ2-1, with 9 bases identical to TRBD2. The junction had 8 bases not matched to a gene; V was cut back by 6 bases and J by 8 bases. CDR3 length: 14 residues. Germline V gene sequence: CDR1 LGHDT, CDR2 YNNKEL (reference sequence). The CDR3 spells CASSWAGGPDEQFF. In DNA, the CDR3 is TGTGCCAGCAGTTGGGCGGGGGGGCCGGATGAGCAGTTCTTC.

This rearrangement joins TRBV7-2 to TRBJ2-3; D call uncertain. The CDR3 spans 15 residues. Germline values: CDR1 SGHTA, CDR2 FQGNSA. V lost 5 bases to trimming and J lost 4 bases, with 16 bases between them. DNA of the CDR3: TGTGCCAGCAGCGCAATCGGGTTCCCGTCAGATACGCAGTATTTT. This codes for CASSAIGFPSDTQYF.

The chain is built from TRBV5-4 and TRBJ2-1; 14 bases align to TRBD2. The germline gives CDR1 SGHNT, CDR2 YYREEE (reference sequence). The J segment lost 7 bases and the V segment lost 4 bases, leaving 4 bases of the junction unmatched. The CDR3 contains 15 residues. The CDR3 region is CASSEGLAGVNEQFF. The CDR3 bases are TGTGCCAGCAGCGAGGGACTAGCGGGGGTTAATGAGCAGTTCTTC.

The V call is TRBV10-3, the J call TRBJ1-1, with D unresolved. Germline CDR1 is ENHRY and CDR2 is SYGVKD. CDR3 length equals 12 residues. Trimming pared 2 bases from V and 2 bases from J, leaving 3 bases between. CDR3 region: CAISELNTEAFF. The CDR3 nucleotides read TGTGCCATCAGTGAGCTCAACACTGAAGCTTTCTTT.

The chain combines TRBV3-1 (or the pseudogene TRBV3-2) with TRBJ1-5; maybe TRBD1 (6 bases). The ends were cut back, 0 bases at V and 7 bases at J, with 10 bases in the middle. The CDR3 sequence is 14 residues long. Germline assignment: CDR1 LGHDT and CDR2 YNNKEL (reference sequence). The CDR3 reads CASSQEGGGQPQHF. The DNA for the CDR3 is TGTGCCAGCAGCCAAGAAGGTGGGGGCCAGCCCCAGCATTTT.

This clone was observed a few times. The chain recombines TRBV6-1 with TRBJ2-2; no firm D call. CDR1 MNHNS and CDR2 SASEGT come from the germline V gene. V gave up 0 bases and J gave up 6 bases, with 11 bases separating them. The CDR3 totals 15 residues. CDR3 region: CASSEAGAMAGELFF. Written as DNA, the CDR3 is TGTGCCAGCAGTGAAGCAGGAGCAATGGCCGGGGAGCTGTTTTTT.

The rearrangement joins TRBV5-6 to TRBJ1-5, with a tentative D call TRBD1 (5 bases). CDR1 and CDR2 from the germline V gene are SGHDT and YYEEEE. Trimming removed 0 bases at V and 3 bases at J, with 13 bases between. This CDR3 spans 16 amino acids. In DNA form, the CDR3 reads TGTGCCAGCAGCTTGGCCGGTGGGGCGGACAATCAGCCCCAGCATTTT. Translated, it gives CASSLAGGADNQPQHF.

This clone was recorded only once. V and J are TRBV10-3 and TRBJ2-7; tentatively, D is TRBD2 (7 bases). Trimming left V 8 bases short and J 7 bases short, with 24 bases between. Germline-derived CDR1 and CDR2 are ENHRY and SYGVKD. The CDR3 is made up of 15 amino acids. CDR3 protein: CAIPLGDWEGGEQYF. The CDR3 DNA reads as TGTGCCATCCCCTTGGGAGACTGGGAGGGGGGGGAGCAGTACTTC.

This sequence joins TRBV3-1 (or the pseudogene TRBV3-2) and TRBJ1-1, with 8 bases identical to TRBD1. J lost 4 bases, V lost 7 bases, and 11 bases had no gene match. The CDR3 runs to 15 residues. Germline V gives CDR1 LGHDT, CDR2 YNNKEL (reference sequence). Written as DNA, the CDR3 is TGTGCCAGCACCCTAGCGGCAGGGGGCCGCACTGAAGCTTTCTTT. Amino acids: CASTLAAGGRTEAFF.

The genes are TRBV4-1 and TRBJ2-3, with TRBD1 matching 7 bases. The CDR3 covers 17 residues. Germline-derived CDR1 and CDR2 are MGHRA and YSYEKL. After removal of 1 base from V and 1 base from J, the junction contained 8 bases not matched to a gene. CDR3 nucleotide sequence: TGCGCCAGCAGCCAAGGCCTCGACAGGGTGGGCACAGATACGCAGTATTTT. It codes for CASSQGLDRVGTDTQYF.

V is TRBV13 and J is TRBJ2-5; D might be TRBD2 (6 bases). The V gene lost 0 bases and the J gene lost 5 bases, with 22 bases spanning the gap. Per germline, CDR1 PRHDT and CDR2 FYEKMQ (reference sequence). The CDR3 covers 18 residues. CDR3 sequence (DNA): TGTGCCAGCAGCTTAGGCCGTGGAGGGCCTTCTACCGCGGAGACCCAGTACTTC. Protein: CASSLGRGGPSTAETQYF.

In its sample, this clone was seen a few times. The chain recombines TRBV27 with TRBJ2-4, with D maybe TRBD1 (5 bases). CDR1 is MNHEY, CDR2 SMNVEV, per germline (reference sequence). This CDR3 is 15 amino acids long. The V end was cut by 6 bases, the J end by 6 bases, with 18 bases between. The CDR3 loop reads CASSEITGLGNIQYF. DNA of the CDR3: TGTGCCAGCAGCGAAATCACAGGCTTGGGAAACATTCAGTACTTC.

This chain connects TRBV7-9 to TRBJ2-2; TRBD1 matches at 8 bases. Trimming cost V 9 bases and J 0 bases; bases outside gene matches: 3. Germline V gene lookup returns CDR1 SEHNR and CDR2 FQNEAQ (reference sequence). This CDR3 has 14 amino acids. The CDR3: CARMGQANTGELFF. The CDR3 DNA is TGTGCCAGGATGGGACAGGCGAACACCGGGGAGCTGTTTTTT. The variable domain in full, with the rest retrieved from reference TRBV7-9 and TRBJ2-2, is DTGVSQNPRHKITKRGQNVTFRCDPISEHNRLYWYRQTLGQGPEFLTYFQNEAQLEKSRLLSDRFSAERPKGSFSTLEIQRTEQGDSAMYLCARMGQANTGELFFGEGSRLTVL.

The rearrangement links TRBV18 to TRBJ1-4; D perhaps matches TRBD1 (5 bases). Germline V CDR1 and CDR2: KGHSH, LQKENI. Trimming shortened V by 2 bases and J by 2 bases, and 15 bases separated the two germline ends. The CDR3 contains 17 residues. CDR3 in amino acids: CASSPGAPIRTNEKLFF. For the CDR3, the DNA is TGTGCCAGCTCACCAGGGGCACCCATTCGGACTAATGAAAAACTGTTTTTT.

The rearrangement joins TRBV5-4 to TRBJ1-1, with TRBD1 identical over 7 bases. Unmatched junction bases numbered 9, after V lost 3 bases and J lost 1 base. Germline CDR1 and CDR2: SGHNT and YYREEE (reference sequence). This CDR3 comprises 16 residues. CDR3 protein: CASSSFFGTANTEAFF. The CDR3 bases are TGTGCCAGCAGCTCGTTCTTCGGGACAGCGAACACTGAAGCTTTCTTT.

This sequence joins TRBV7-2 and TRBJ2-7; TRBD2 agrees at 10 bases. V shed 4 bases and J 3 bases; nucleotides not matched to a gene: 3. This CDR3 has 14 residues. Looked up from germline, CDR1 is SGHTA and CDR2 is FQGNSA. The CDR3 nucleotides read TGTGCCAGCAGCTCAGCGGGGGGGCGCTACGAGCAGTACTTC. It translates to CASSSAGGRYEQYF.

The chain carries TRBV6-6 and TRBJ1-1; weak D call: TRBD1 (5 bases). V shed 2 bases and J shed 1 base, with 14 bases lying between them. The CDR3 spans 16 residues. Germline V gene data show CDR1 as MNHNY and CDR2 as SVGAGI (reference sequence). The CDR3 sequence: CASSYDPQGPNTEAFF. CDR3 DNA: TGTGCCAGCAGTTACGACCCCCAGGGTCCGAACACTGAAGCTTTCTTT.

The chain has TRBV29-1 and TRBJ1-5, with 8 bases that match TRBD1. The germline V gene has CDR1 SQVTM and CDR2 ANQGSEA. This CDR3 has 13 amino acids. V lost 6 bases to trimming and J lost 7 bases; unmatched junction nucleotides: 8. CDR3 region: CSVAGQGGQPQHF. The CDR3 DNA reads TGCAGCGTGGCAGGACAGGGCGGGCAGCCCCAGCATTTT.

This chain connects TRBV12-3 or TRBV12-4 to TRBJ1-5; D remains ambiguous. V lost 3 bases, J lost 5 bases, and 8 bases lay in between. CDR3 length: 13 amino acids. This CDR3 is CASSFLRDQPQHF. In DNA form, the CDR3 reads TGTGCCAGCAGTTTTTTGAGAGATCAGCCCCAGCATTTT.

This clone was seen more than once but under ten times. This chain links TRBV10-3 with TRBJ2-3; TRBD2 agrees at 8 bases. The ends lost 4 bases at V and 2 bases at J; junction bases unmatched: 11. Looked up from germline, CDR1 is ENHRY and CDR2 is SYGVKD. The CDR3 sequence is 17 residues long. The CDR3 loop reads CAISATRGSGVTDTQYF. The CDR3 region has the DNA TGTGCCATCAGTGCCACTCGGGGTAGCGGGGTCACAGATACGCAGTATTTT.

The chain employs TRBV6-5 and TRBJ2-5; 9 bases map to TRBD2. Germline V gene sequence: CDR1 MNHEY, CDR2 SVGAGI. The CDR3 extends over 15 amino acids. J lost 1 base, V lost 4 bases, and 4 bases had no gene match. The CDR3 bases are TGTGCCAGCAGTTTCCAGCGGGGGGCCCAAGAGACCCAGTACTTC. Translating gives CASSFQRGAQETQYF.

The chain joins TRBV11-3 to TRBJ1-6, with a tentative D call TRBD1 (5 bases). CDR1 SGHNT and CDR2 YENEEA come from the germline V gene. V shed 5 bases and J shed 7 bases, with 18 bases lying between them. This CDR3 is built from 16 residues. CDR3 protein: CASSRSPGWINSPLHF. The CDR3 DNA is TGTGCCAGCAGCCGGAGTCCAGGGTGGATCAATTCACCCCTCCACTTT.

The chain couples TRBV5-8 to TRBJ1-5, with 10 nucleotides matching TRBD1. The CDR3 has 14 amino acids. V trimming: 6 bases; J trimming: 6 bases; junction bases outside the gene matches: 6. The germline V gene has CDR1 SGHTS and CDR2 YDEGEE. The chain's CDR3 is CASNKDRGRQPQHF. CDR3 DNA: TGTGCCAGCAACAAAGACAGGGGGCGTCAGCCCCAGCATTTT.